This TCR beta chain was observed in a study of vaccination effects on CD4 cells after COVID-19. The table came from immunoSEQ multiplex PCR; TCRdb's copy has only in-frame clones and leaves some out. The sample carries tens of thousands of clones, 55% to 75% recorded once. Concerning this clone itself: What it binds is not known.

The germline V gene encodes CDR1 SGHRS and CDR2 YFSETQ. After removal of 1 base from V and 3 bases from J, the junction contained 4 bases not matched to a gene. CDR3 length: 14 amino acids. Culture lasted roughly eleven days before CD4+ T cell isolation. The gene calls are TRBV5-1 and TRBJ2-7; the match to TRBD1 covers 7 bases. This specimen was CD4+ T cells from PBMCs cultured without peptide, taken before COVID-19 vaccination. The receptor's source is a human donor who had a prior SARS-CoV-2 infection. The CDR3 loop reads CASSLSRGNYEQYF. The CDR3 nucleotides read TGCGCCAGCAGCTTGAGCAGGGGGAACTACGAGCAGTACTTC.